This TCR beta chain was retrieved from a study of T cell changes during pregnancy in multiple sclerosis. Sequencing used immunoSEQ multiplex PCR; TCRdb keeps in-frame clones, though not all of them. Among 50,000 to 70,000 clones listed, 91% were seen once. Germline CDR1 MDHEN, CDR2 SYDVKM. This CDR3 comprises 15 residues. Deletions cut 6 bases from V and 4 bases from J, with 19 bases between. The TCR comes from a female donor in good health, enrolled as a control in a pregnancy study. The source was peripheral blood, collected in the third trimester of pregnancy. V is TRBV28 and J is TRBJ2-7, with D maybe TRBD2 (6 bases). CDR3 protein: CASSLGVAAYYEQYF. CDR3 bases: TGTGCCAGCAGCTTGGGAGTAGCGGCGTATTACGAGCAGTACTTC.